This TCR beta chain was sequenced in a study of cytomegalovirus exposure and HLA in healthy donors. Whole-study findings and limits: Reportedly, diagnosis of cytomegalovirus status by the classifier showed high specificity and sensitivity.

Note on this clone: Its matching antigen is unknown.

TCRdb's table, derived via immunoSEQ multiplex PCR, lists solely in-frame clones and lacks some. The sample has some 150,000 clones, about 86% seen once. The CDR3 is 14 amino acids. Trimming removed 7 bases at V and 5 bases at J, with 15 bases between. The germline CDR1 and CDR2 sequences are SNHLY and FYNNEI. Specimen: PBMCs. The genes are TRBV2 and TRBJ1-5; a possible D gene is TRBD1 (5 bases). The TCR comes from a human donor in good health. CDR3: CASMGEAPDQPQHF. In DNA form, the CDR3 reads TGTGCCAGCATGGGGGAGGCTCCCGATCAGCCCCAGCATTTT.